The next 15 T cell receptor beta chains were all read from a single sample in a study of shared clonotypes between healthy human individuals. Produced via immunoSEQ multiplex PCR; TCRdb's table is partial and in-frame only. The data hold about 2.3 million clones, with approximately 95% observed a single time. Sequenced material: naive CD4+ T cells from PBMCs. The subset: CD45RA+ positively selected. These receptors all come from a man younger than 35 in good health. Some clones in this sample may be carry-over from other donors' samples.

This rearrangement joins TRBV7-8 to TRBJ2-3, with a possible D match to TRBD2 (5 bases). Germline assignment: CDR1 SGHVS and CDR2 FQNEAQ. V was cut by 4 bases and J by 3 bases, with 14 bases left in between. The CDR3 is 15 amino acids. CDR3 region: CASSSYTRVTDTQYF. DNA of the CDR3: TGTGCCAGCAGCTCCTATACGAGGGTGACAGATACGCAGTATTTT. The entire variable domain, with the rest obtained from reference TRBV7-8 and TRBJ2-3, is as follows: GAGVSQSPRYKVAKRGQDVALRCDPISGHVSLFWYQQALGQGPEFLTYFQNEAQLDKSGLPSDRFFAERPEGSVSTLKIQRTQQEDSAVYLCASSSYTRVTDTQYFGPGTRLTVL.

This clone was observed a single time. This chain links TRBV5-4 with TRBJ2-5; weak D call: TRBD1 (6 bases). This CDR3 contains 16 residues. V lost 1 base to trimming and J lost 5 bases, with 18 bases between them. CDR1 is SGHNT, CDR2 YYREEE, per germline (reference sequence). CDR3 loop: CASSLRQVGSSETQYF. Written as DNA, the CDR3 is TGTGCCAGCAGCTTGAGACAGGTGGGGTCCTCGGAGACCCAGTACTTC.

The J gene is TRBJ2-3, the V gene TRBV19; 7 positions match TRBD2. V shed 0 bases, J shed 7 bases, and the junction held 1 base outside the gene matches. CDR1 LNHDA and CDR2 SQIVND come from the germline V gene (reference sequence). CDR3 length: 13 residues. CDR3 sequence (DNA): TGTGCCAGTAGTATAGAGGGGGGGAATACGCAGTATTTT. It translates to CASSIEGGNTQYF.

This chain links TRBV5-5 with TRBJ1-2; D is unresolved. Trimming removed 1 base from V and 4 bases from J, with 8 bases in between. The CDR3 contains 13 residues. Germline V gene lookup returns CDR1 SGHKS and CDR2 YYEKEE (reference sequence). CDR3: CASSLSFAYGYTF. For the CDR3, the DNA is TGTGCCAGCAGCTTGTCTTTTGCCTATGGCTACACCTTC.

The genes are TRBV7-2 and TRBJ2-7; D remains ambiguous. CDR3 length: 13 residues. Germline values: CDR1 SGHTA, CDR2 FQGNSA. Trimming pared 1 base from V and 3 bases from J, leaving 7 bases between. The CDR3 region is CASSLGVVYEQYF. In DNA, the CDR3 is TGTGCCAGCAGCTTAGGGGTTGTCTACGAGCAGTACTTC.

The chain recombines TRBV4-1 with TRBJ2-3, with TRBD2 matching 16 bases. Germline CDR1 and CDR2: MGHRA and YSYEKL. With V trimmed by 1 base and J by 1 base, 5 bases remained unmatched. The CDR3 is 19 amino acids. CDR3 sequence: CASSQAGGTSGRGTDTQYF. The CDR3 DNA follows: TGCGCCAGCAGCCAAGCGGGGGGGACTAGCGGGAGGGGCACAGATACGCAGTATTTT.

The J gene is TRBJ2-5, the V gene TRBV19, with a tentative D call TRBD2 (6 bases). This CDR3 spans 13 amino acids. The V gene lost 4 bases and the J gene lost 4 bases, with 10 bases spanning the gap. Germline V gene sequence: CDR1 LNHDA, CDR2 SQIVND (reference sequence). The CDR3 reads CASSNGGRETQYF. In nucleotides, the CDR3 is TGTGCCAGTAGTAACGGAGGGAGAGAGACCCAGTACTTC.

As regards this clone: Other DNA sequences in the same sample also yield this CDR3. The chain recombines TRBV19 with TRBJ1-5; 8 nucleotides match TRBD1. Germline loops: CDR1 LNHDA, CDR2 SQIVND (reference sequence). V gave up 4 bases and J gave up 3 bases; unmatched junction bases: 2. The CDR3 has 14 amino acids. The CDR3 loop reads CASSRGQVNQPQHF. The CDR3 DNA sequence: TGTGCCAGTAGTAGGGGACAGGTCAATCAGCCCCAGCATTTT. The full variable domain, rest sourced from reference TRBV19 and TRBJ1-5, is DGGITQSPKYLFRKEGQNVTLSCEQNLNHDAMYWYRQDPGQGLRLIYYSQIVNDFQKGDIAEGYSVSREKKESFPLTVTSAQKNPTAFYLCASSRGQVNQPQHFGDGTRLSIL.

The chain is built from TRBV10-1 and TRBJ2-3; D may match TRBD1 or TRBD2 (5 bases each). Germline lookup yields CDR1 WNHNN and CDR2 SYGVQD (reference sequence). V was clipped by 4 bases and J by 6 bases, with 14 bases between them. The CDR3 is 14 residues long. The CDR3, as DNA: TGCGCCAGCAGTGTATCGGGGAACAGGGATACGCAGTATTTT. Its translation: CASSVSGNRDTQYF.

This chain links TRBV7-8 with TRBJ1-3; D remains unclear. The CDR3 totals 12 residues. Germline-derived CDR1 and CDR2 are SGHVS and FQNEAQ. Trimming took 3 bases from V and 2 from J, leaving 2 bases between them. The CDR3 is CASSFPGNTIYF. CDR3 coding DNA: TGTGCCAGCAGCTTTCCTGGAAACACCATATATTTT.

V and J are TRBV5-1 and TRBJ1-1; tentative D call: TRBD1 (5 bases). Germline CDR1 SGHRS, CDR2 YFSETQ. CDR3 length: 13 residues. V lost 4 bases to trimming and J lost 4 bases, with 11 bases between them. This CDR3 is CASSNDGATEAFF. The CDR3 bases are TGCGCCAGCAGCAATGATGGGGCCACTGAAGCTTTCTTT.

The chain is built from TRBV7-8 and TRBJ2-1; D is uncertain. The V gene's germline CDR1 is SGHVS and CDR2 FQNEAQ. The CDR3 loop spans 16 amino acids. This CDR3 reads CSTLGGKPTVYNEQFF. The CDR3 nucleotides are TGTTCTACCTTGGGTGGGAAACCCACTGTTTATAATGAGCAGTTCTTC.

V and J are TRBV10-3 and TRBJ2-5; D ambiguous. V dropped 5 bases and J dropped 1 base, with 5 bases sitting between them. The CDR3 is made up of 12 amino acids. Germline CDR1 ENHRY, CDR2 SYGVKD. Here the CDR3 DNA reads TGTGCCATCAGTTCTCCCCAAGAGACCCAGTACTTC. Protein product: CAISSPQETQYF.

The V gene is TRBV10-2, the J gene TRBJ2-5; D is perhaps TRBD1 or TRBD2 (7 bases each). CDR1 and CDR2 (germline): WSHSY, SAAADI. The V gene lost 6 bases and the J gene lost 5 bases, with 16 bases spanning the gap. This CDR3 spans 14 amino acids. CDR3 sequence reads: CASRGRQGGETQYF. The DNA for the CDR3 is TGCGCCAGCAGGGGACGACAGGGAGGGGAGACCCAGTACTTC.

The V and J genes are TRBV19 and TRBJ2-7; 10 bases fit TRBD2. From germline, CDR1 is LNHDA and CDR2 SQIVND (reference sequence). Trimming cost V 5 bases and J 6 bases; bases outside gene matches: 13. CDR3 length: 16 residues. DNA of the CDR3: TGTGCCAGTAGTTCTCACGCTAGCGGGAGTCGGTCCGAGCAGTACTTC. As protein: CASSSHASGSRSEQYF.